These T cell receptor beta chains were read from a single sample in a study of blood T cell repertoires in COVID-19. Some clones are missing from TCRdb's copy, which holds only in-frame ones; the method was immunoSEQ multiplex PCR. The table includes about 250,000 clones, over 75% detected once. Sequencing was carried out using peripheral blood. These receptors all come from a woman older than 75 with acute or convalescent COVID-19. Both conserved end residues are part of each CDR3. The D gene is left open where the match is weak. Size is stated for part of the rows, as once, few or many counts, or as a class when the clone is expanded.

>once|TRBV30|.|TRBJ1-5
CAWSVGTTDQPQHF
TGTGCCTGGAGTGTAGGGACAACCGATCAGCCCCAGCATTTT
>.|TRBV7-9|.|TRBJ2-7
CASSPFGSGSYEQYF
TGTGCCAGCAGCCCATTCGGTAGCGGCTCCTACGAGCAGTACTTC
>.|TRBV20-1|.|TRBJ2-1
CSALSNEQFF
TGCAGTGCACTGAGCAATGAGCAGTTCTTC
>once|TRBV5-4|TRBD1|TRBJ2-3
CASSENRDRVTDTQYF
TGTGCCAGCAGCGAAAACCGGGACAGGGTAACAGATACGCAGTATTTT
>.|TRBV11-2|TRBD2|TRBJ2-1
CASSLDPIAGSSYNEQFF
TGTGCCAGCAGCTTAGATCCCATAGCGGGATCCTCCTACAATGAGCAGTTCTTC
>.|TRBV19|TRBD2|TRBJ2-3
CASEGLAGTDTQYF
TGTGCCAGTGAGGGACTAGCGGGCACAGATACGCAGTATTTT
>.|TRBV3-1/TRBV3-2|.|TRBJ1-1
CASSQVQGTEAFF
TGTGCCAGCAGCCAAGTTCAGGGTACTGAAGCTTTCTTT
>.|TRBV5-1|TRBD1|TRBJ2-2
CASSPGQGSAGELFF
TGCGCCAGCAGCCCGGGACAGGGCTCGGCCGGGGAGCTGTTTTTT
>.|TRBV6-5|.|TRBJ2-2
CASDYSPGELFF
TGTGCCAGCGACTATTCCCCCGGGGAGCTGTTTTTT
>.|TRBV19|.|TRBJ1-1
CASSTGHPNTEAFF
TGTGCCAGTAGTACCGGACACCCGAACACTGAAGCTTTCTTT
>.|TRBV29-1|TRBD1|TRBJ2-7
CSVEGGQGVREQYF
TGCAGCGTTGAAGGGGGACAGGGCGTCAGGGAGCAGTACTTC
>.|TRBV19|TRBD1|TRBJ2-2
CASTPGQGWAGELFF
TGTGCCAGTACTCCGGGACAGGGTTGGGCCGGGGAGCTGTTTTTT
>.|TRBV27|.|TRBJ1-2
CASRYRDYGYTF
TGTGCCAGCAGATACAGGGACTATGGCTACACCTTC
>.|TRBV18|TRBD1|TRBJ1-5
CASSFGQGSNQPQHF
TGTGCCAGCTCCTTCGGACAGGGTAGCAATCAGCCCCAGCATTTT
>.|TRBV6-1|.|TRBJ1-5
CASSEGHTSNQPQHF
TGTGCCAGCAGTGAAGGGCACACTAGCAATCAGCCCCAGCATTTT
>once|TRBV6-1|TRBD1|TRBJ1-5
CASSEGTGAWQPQHF
TGTGCCAGCAGTGAAGGGACAGGAGCTTGGCAGCCCCAGCATTTT
>.|TRBV12-3/TRBV12-4|TRBD2|TRBJ2-7
CASRTGTTLEQYF
TGTGCCAGCAGGACCGGGACTACCCTCGAGCAGTACTTC
>.|TRBV27|TRBD1|TRBJ1-1
CAIHFAQGGDTEAFF
TGTGCCATCCACTTCGCCCAGGGGGGCGACACTGAAGCTTTCTTT
>once|TRBV18|.|TRBJ2-5
CASSPPINGGHQETQYF
TGTGCCAGCTCACCACCTATAAACGGGGGTCATCAAGAGACCCAGTACTTC
>.|TRBV21-1|.|TRBJ2-1
CASSIYYWGEYRDEQFF
TGTGCCAGCAGCATCTACTATTGGGGAGAATATCGGGATGAGCAGTTCTTC
>.|TRBV5-1|TRBD1|TRBJ2-3
CASSSGTAPSAWTDTQYF
TGCGCCAGCAGCTCGGGGACAGCGCCATCCGCCTGGACAGATACGCAGTATTTT
>.|TRBV29-1|TRBD1|TRBJ2-7
CSIRQGDLYEQYF
TGCAGCATCCGACAGGGAGACCTCTACGAGCAGTACTTC
>once|TRBV5-1|TRBD1|TRBJ2-7
CASSLEGAPYEQYF
TGCGCCAGCAGCTTGGAGGGGGCTCCCTACGAGCAGTACTTC
>.|TRBV5-6|.|TRBJ1-4
CASSFQGLVNYEKLFF
TGTGCCAGCAGCTTCCAGGGACTAGTAAATTATGAAAAACTGTTTTTT
>.|TRBV27|TRBD1|TRBJ1-6
CASSSGQGSSPLHF
TGTGCCAGCAGTTCCGGACAGGGTAGTTCACCCCTCCACTTT
>few|TRBV5-1|.|TRBJ2-2
CASSLGQNTGELFF
TGCGCCAGCAGCTTGGGTCAAAACACCGGGGAGCTGTTTTTT
>.|TRBV21-1|.|TRBJ2-5
CASSKAGGGRQETQYF
TGTGCCAGCAGCAAAGCGGGCGGGGGGCGTCAAGAGACCCAGTACTTC
>once|TRBV6-1|.|TRBJ1-4
CASSEGAGLNEKLFF
TGTGCCAGCAGTGAAGGGGCAGGCCTCAATGAAAAACTGTTTTTT
>.|TRBV3-1/TRBV3-2|.|TRBJ2-1
CASSGRGTDEQFF
TGTGCCAGCAGCGGCCGGGGGACGGATGAGCAGTTCTTC
>.|TRBV3-1/TRBV3-2|.|TRBJ1-1
CASSPPLSMNTEAFF
TGTGCCAGCAGCCCGCCACTCTCAATGAACACTGAAGCTTTCTTT
>.|TRBV9|TRBD2|TRBJ2-3
CASSAGTSGHTQYF
TGTGCCAGCAGCGCGGGGACTAGCGGGCATACGCAGTATTTT
>.|TRBV20-1|TRBD1|TRBJ1-2
CSASQGGGYTF
TGCAGTGCTAGTCAAGGGGGCGGCTACACCTTC
>.|TRBV7-9|TRBD1|TRBJ1-2
CASSPGGSLYGYTF
TGTGCCAGCAGCCCAGGGGGGAGTCTCTATGGCTACACCTTC
>.|TRBV7-8|TRBD2|TRBJ2-5
CASSPSGGKQETQYF
TGTGCCAGCAGCCCTAGCGGGGGGAAGCAAGAGACCCAGTACTTC
>.|TRBV19|.|TRBJ2-3
CASSEVSTDTQYF
TGTGCCAGTAGTGAGGTCAGCACAGATACGCAGTATTTT
>.|TRBV14|.|TRBJ1-1
CASSQDLRGGAFF
TGTGCCAGCAGCCAAGATCTGCGGGGAGGAGCTTTCTTT
>.|TRBV7-2|.|TRBJ1-4
CASSFGAANEKLFF
TGTGCCAGCAGCTTCGGAGCGGCTAATGAAAAACTGTTTTTT
>.|TRBV19|.|TRBJ1-4
CAGAQLFF
TGTGCCGGAGCTCAACTGTTTTTT
>.|TRBV3-1/TRBV3-2|TRBD1|TRBJ2-7
CASSQTGYEQYF
TGTGCCAGCAGCCAGACAGGGTACGAGCAGTACTTC
>.|TRBV10-3|.|TRBJ1-1
CAIRHRDLERTEAFF
TGTGCCATCAGACACCGGGACTTAGAGAGGACTGAAGCTTTCTTT
>.|TRBV11-2|.|TRBJ1-4
CASSVTTAGGTNEKLFF
TGTGCCAGCAGCGTAACGACAGCCGGGGGAACTAATGAAAAACTGTTTTTT
>.|TRBV10-1|.|TRBJ2-5
CASSESGGKETQYF
TGCGCCAGCAGTGAGTCCGGCGGGAAGGAGACCCAGTACTTC
>.|TRBV28|TRBD2|TRBJ2-1
CASSLAGGAYNEQFF
TGTGCCAGCAGTTTAGCGGGGGGCGCCTACAATGAGCAGTTCTTC
>few|TRBV6-5|.|TRBJ1-3
CASRRDGTPGNTIYF
TGTGCCAGCAGGCGCGACGGGACACCAGGAAACACCATATATTTT
>.|TRBV18|TRBD1|TRBJ2-5
CASSPRVSFDREETQYF
TGTGCCAGCTCACCAAGGGTTTCGTTTGACAGGGAAGAGACCCAGTACTTC
>.|TRBV3-1/TRBV3-2|.|TRBJ1-1
CASSQERGVNTEAFF
TGTGCCAGCAGCCAAGAACGAGGTGTGAACACTGAAGCTTTCTTT
>.|TRBV7-2|TRBD1|TRBJ1-2
CASSRGTGNYGYTF
TGTGCCAGCAGCCGCGGGACAGGGAACTATGGCTACACCTTC
>.|TRBV9|TRBD1|TRBJ1-6
CASSPGGQGIEALHF
TGTGCCAGCAGCCCTGGGGGACAGGGGATTGAGGCCCTCCACTTT
>.|TRBV7-8|.|TRBJ2-7
CASSLPGKVYEQYF
TGTGCCAGCAGCTTACCAGGGAAAGTCTACGAGCAGTACTTC
>once|TRBV5-1|.|TRBJ1-3
CASKENGLNSGNTIYF
TGCGCCAGCAAAGAGAACGGACTGAACTCTGGAAACACCATATATTTT
>.|TRBV27|.|TRBJ1-1
CASRPLRGLDTEAFF
TGTGCCAGCAGACCATTACGGGGACTCGACACTGAAGCTTTCTTT
>few|TRBV18|TRBD1|TRBJ2-1
CASSPATTGTYNEQFF
TGTGCCAGCTCACCAGCGACGACAGGGACCTACAATGAGCAGTTCTTC
>.|TRBV5-1|TRBD2|TRBJ2-3
CASSSVAGATDTQYF
TGCGCCAGCAGCTCTGTAGCGGGAGCGACAGATACGCAGTATTTT
>.|TRBV2|.|TRBJ2-7
CASSRTVLGGEQYF
TGTGCCAGCAGCCGGACGGTGCTAGGAGGGGAGCAGTACTTC
>.|TRBV19|TRBD2|TRBJ2-3
CASSRRLAGAVDTQYF
TGTGCCAGTAGTAGGCGACTAGCGGGGGCGGTAGATACGCAGTATTTT
>.|TRBV28|.|TRBJ1-2
CASGGSLGYTF
TGTGCCAGCGGAGGGTCCCTTGGCTACACCTTC
>.|TRBV19|TRBD1|TRBJ2-2
CASSSSGTGVTGELFF
TGTGCCAGTAGTTCCTCCGGGACAGGGGTTACCGGGGAGCTGTTTTTT